One and the same sample provided the 32 T cell receptor beta chains below, sequenced in a study of human T cells and chemical hapten exposure. Time point defined: patch test 2, 6 weeks after DPC sensitization. The treatment was: therapeutic diphenylcyclopropenone sensitization with weekly scalp DPC. TCRdb called the RACE reads again in MiXCR, with one record for every CDR3 protein. This table holds approximately 92,000 distinct CDR3 sequences, approximately 10% found once. This specimen consisted of whole blood, obtained in connection with sensitization to the hapten diphenylcyclopropenone (DPC). The origin of the receptors is a woman aged 40 to 49 with alopecia areata. Some clones in this sample may be carry-over from other donors' samples.

The chain combines TRBV10-3 with TRBJ1-5; 7 nucleotides line up with TRBD1. Per germline, CDR1 ENHRY and CDR2 SYGVKD. The J segment lost 3 bases and the V segment lost 0 bases, leaving 5 bases of the junction unmatched. This CDR3 is 16 amino acids long. CDR3 sequence: CAISESRDSNNQPQHF. Here the CDR3 DNA reads TGTGCCATCAGTGAGTCGCGGGACAGTAACAATCAGCCCCAGCATTTT.

This clonotype was counted many times. This chain connects TRBV19 to TRBJ1-4; 7 bases align to TRBD1. V trimming: 4 bases; J trimming: 3 bases; junction bases outside the gene matches: 5. The CDR3 extends over 15 amino acids. Germline CDR1 and CDR2: LNHDA and SQIVND (reference sequence). CDR3 protein: CASSRGQVSNEKLFF. CDR3 bases: TGTGCCAGTAGTAGAGGACAGGTCTCTAATGAAAAACTGTTTTTT.

This clonotype was counted only a few times. V usage is TRBV29-1 and J usage is TRBJ1-2, with D uncertain. The CDR3 is made up of 10 amino acids. In germline, CDR1 is SQVTM, CDR2 ANQGSEA. Trimming left V 6 bases short and J 8 bases short, with 10 bases between. The CDR3 here is CSVGVEGYTF. The CDR3 DNA reads as TGCAGCGTAGGAGTCGAGGGCTACACCTTC.

This clonotype has ten or more counts. The gene calls are TRBV10-3 and TRBJ2-1; 10 nucleotides line up with TRBD1. This CDR3 comprises 12 residues. CDR1 is ENHRY, CDR2 SYGVKD, per germline. V was pared by 7 bases and J by 9 bases, with 3 bases of the junction left unmatched. DNA of the CDR3: TGTGCCATCAAGGGACAGGGGTCTGAGCAGTTCTTC. It is translated as CAIKGQGSEQFF.

This clonotype was counted a few times. V gene TRBV29-1 combines with J gene TRBJ1-2; D is perhaps TRBD1 (5 bases). The length of the CDR3 is 13 residues. CDR1 and CDR2 (germline): SQVTM, ANQGSEA. The V end lost 8 bases, the J end lost 3 bases, and 16 bases lay between the germline ends. CDR3 in amino acids: CSTQGGWDYGYTF. The CDR3 nucleotides read TGCAGCACCCAGGGAGGCTGGGACTATGGCTACACCTTC.

This clonotype appeared many times. The chain uses TRBV7-9 and TRBJ2-4; D not certain. Germline-derived CDR1 and CDR2 are SEHNR and FQNEAQ (reference sequence). V gave up 1 base and J gave up 9 bases, with 13 bases separating them. The CDR3 is 14 amino acids. The CDR3 DNA reads TGTGCCAGCAGCTTAGTTAGTCCGGATCGCATTCAGTACTTC. Translated, it gives CASSLVSPDRIQYF.

This clonotype was counted between two and nine times. This rearrangement joins TRBV12-2 to TRBJ2-7; the table assigns TRBD2, which was not confirmed against the DNA. TRBV12-2 is a pseudogene. The CDR3 is 21 residues long. CDR3 coding DNA: TGTGCAAGTCGCTTAGCGTTGAAGGTCACACTAGTCCCAAACAGCTCCTACGAGCAGTACTTC. The encoded protein is CASRLALKVTLVPNSSYEQYF.

Concerning this clonotype itself: A read error may explain this, as a much larger clone is one base away. The V and J genes are TRBV6-5 and TRBJ2-7; D is ambiguous. Germline CDR1 reads MNHEY; CDR2 reads SVGAGI. The CDR3 loop spans 14 amino acids. This CDR3 reads CASSPRDLPYEQHF. CDR3 in DNA: TGTGCCAGCAGCCCCCGCGATCTTCCCTACGAGCAGCACTTC.

The chain carries TRBV6-5 and TRBJ1-3, with unresolved D. Trimming took off 6 bases at V and 7 bases at J, with 19 bases between the two ends. Per germline, CDR1 MNHEY and CDR2 SVGAGI. The CDR3 is 15 amino acids. The CDR3 protein is CASSPIPGNRNTIYF. The CDR3 coding sequence is TGTGCCAGCAGCCCAATTCCCGGGAATAGGAACACCATATATTTT.

This clonotype was observed a few times. The chain recombines TRBV19 with TRBJ2-5; TRBD2 matches 13 bases. The CDR3 is made up of 22 amino acids. The germline V gene encodes CDR1 LNHDA and CDR2 SQIVND (reference sequence). V lost 5 bases, J lost 4 bases, and 25 bases stayed unmatched. The CDR3 reads CASSSQRTGTSGVAVRGETQYF. The CDR3 coding sequence is TGTGCCAGTAGTTCCCAGCGGACCGGGACTAGCGGGGTAGCTGTCCGTGGAGAGACCCAGTACTTC.

There are a few counts of this clonotype. This rearrangement joins TRBV7-8 to TRBJ1-4; TRBD1 matches at 9 bases. Trimming took 0 bases from V and 4 from J; bases not matched to a gene: 3. Germline V gives CDR1 SGHVS, CDR2 FQNEAQ. This CDR3 region has 16 residues. CDR3 protein: CASSLAGQGSNEKLFF. The CDR3 region has the DNA TGTGCCAGCAGCTTAGCTGGACAGGGGAGTAATGAAAAACTGTTTTTT.

V is TRBV10-3 and J is TRBJ1-1; D uncertain. Germline CDR1 reads ENHRY; CDR2 reads SYGVKD. Trimming pared 1 base from V and 1 base from J, leaving 7 bases between. CDR3 length equals 14 residues. The CDR3 loop is CAISELGSNTEAFF. In nucleotides, the CDR3 is TGTGCCATCAGTGAGTTAGGATCGAACACTGAAGCTTTCTTT.

This clonotype came up many times. J is TRBJ1-2 and V is TRBV7-9; D is ambiguous. The CDR3 totals 14 residues. CDR1 and CDR2 (germline): SEHNR, FQNEAQ (reference sequence). Trimming took 1 base from V and 0 from J, leaving 6 bases between them. CDR3 sequence reads: CASSLVQANYGYTF. The CDR3 nucleotides read TGTGCCAGCAGCTTAGTCCAAGCTAACTATGGCTACACCTTC.

V and J are TRBV12-3 or TRBV12-4 and TRBJ2-5, with 7 positions matching TRBD1. This CDR3 has 14 residues. J was trimmed by 5 bases and V by 4 bases; bases with no gene match: 7. CDR3 sequence (DNA): TGTGCCAGCAGTTCACAGGGGAGAGGGGAGACCCAGTACTTC. It specifies CASSSQGRGETQYF.

This clonotype has just a few counts. The genes are TRBV7-2 and TRBJ2-3; 9 bases fit TRBD2. V was pared by 7 bases and J by 4 bases, with 9 bases of the junction left unmatched. The CDR3 covers 15 residues. The germline V gene encodes CDR1 SGHTA and CDR2 FQGNSA. The CDR3 protein is CASTPVAGGPDTQYF. The DNA of the CDR3 is TGTGCCAGCACCCCCGTCGCGGGAGGGCCAGATACGCAGTATTTT.

This clonotype was picked up many times. A read error may produce the germline difference seen at one junction end. This chain uses TRBV11-3 with TRBJ1-1; D unresolved. The CDR3 contains 16 residues. Germline lookup yields CDR1 SGHNT and CDR2 YENEEA. The CDR3 coding sequence is TGTGCCAGCAGCTCCCGGGCCGGGTGGGCCCCCACTGAAGCTTTTTTT. Translating it yields CASSSRAGWAPTEAFF.

The chain employs TRBV11-2 and TRBJ2-7, with D perhaps matching TRBD1 or TRBD2 (5 bases each). V was cut by 6 bases and J by 13 bases, with 22 bases left in between. Germline V lookup: CDR1 SGHAT, CDR2 FQNNGV. The CDR3 covers 13 residues. CDR3 in amino acids: CASSSSSGTVLYF. DNA for the CDR3: TGTGCCAGCAGTTCTTCCTCCGGGACCGTGCTCTACTTC.

This clonotype occurred many times. In DNA form, the CDR3 reads TGTGCCAGCAGCCTGGGAAGCTCCCCTGAAGCTTTCTTT. Protein sequence: CASSLGSSPEAFF. This chain uses TRBV5-5 with TRBJ1-1; D is unclear. V dropped 4 bases and J dropped 6 bases, with 13 bases sitting between them. This CDR3 is 13 amino acids long. Germline lookup yields CDR1 SGHKS and CDR2 YYEKEE (reference sequence). The complete variable domain, with remaining parts taken from reference TRBV5-5 and TRBJ1-1, reads DAGVTQSPTHLIKTRGQQVTLRCSPISGHKSVSWYQQVLGQGPQFIFQYYEKEERGRGNFPDRFSARQFPNYSSELNVNALLLGDSALYLCASSLGSSPEAFFGQGTRLTVV.

The rearrangement links TRBV4-3 to TRBJ2-7, with TRBD2 identical over 8 bases. J lost 2 bases, V lost 1 base, and 7 bases had no gene match. The germline gives CDR1 LGHNA, CDR2 YSLEER. CDR3 length: 16 amino acids. CDR3 in amino acids: CASSQGGRAGAYEQYF. The CDR3 DNA follows: TGCGCCAGCAGCCAAGGGGGGAGAGCGGGGGCCTACGAGCAGTACTTC.

This clonotype was detected only a few times. V is TRBV11-2 and J is TRBJ2-7, with a possible D match to TRBD2 (5 bases). CDR1 SGHAT and CDR2 FQNNGV come from the germline V gene. CDR3 length: 14 residues. V lost 0 bases to trimming and J lost 3 bases, with 9 bases between them. DNA of the CDR3: TGTGCCAGCAGCTTAGATCTCGCGGGCTACGAGCAGTACTTC. Translated, it gives CASSLDLAGYEQYF.

This clonotype was seen ten or more times. The V gene is TRBV6-5, the J gene TRBJ1-1; D unclear. Deletions cut 0 bases from V and 0 bases from J, with 8 bases between. Germline V CDR1 and CDR2: MNHEY, SVGAGI. This CDR3 comprises 15 residues. The CDR3 sequence: CASSYSAQVNTEAFF. The CDR3 region has the DNA TGTGCCAGCAGTTACTCGGCGCAGGTGAACACTGAAGCTTTCTTT.

This sequence joins TRBV29-1 and TRBJ2-2, with 10 bases aligning to TRBD1. Germline V gene data show CDR1 as SQVTM and CDR2 as ANQGSEA. This CDR3 is built from 14 residues. Trimming at V came to 7 bases and at J to 4 bases, leaving 6 bases not matched to a gene. CDR3 bases: TGCAGCGCCCGGGACAGGGGCCCCACCGGGGAGCTGTTTTTT. Encoded protein: CSARDRGPTGELFF.

This clonotype was picked up many times. The rearrangement joins TRBV20-1 to TRBJ1-1; perhaps TRBD1 as D (6 bases). Trimming shortened V by 3 bases and J by 3 bases, and 14 bases separated the two germline ends. CDR3 length: 14 residues. CDR1 DFQATT and CDR2 SNEGSKA come from the germline V gene (reference sequence). The CDR3 is CSASPGASDTEAFF. CDR3 DNA sequence: TGCAGTGCTAGTCCAGGGGCTTCTGACACTGAAGCTTTCTTT.

Many counts were recorded for this clonotype. J is TRBJ1-1 and V is TRBV11-2; D ambiguous. The germline CDR1 and CDR2 sequences are SGHAT and FQNNGV. This CDR3 spans 11 amino acids. V lost 5 bases and J 8 bases, leaving 9 bases between the germline ends. The CDR3 region has the DNA TGTGCCAGCAGCCACGTTAGCGAAGCTTTCTTT. Amino acid sequence: CASSHVSEAFF. The variable domain in full, completed from reference TRBV11-2 and TRBJ1-1, reads EAGVAQSPRYKIIEKRQSVAFWCNPISGHATLYWYQQILGQGPKLLIQFQNNGVVDDSQLPKDRFSAERLKGVDSTLKIQPAKLEDSAVYLCASSHVSEAFFGQGTRLTVV.

This clonotype was detected ten times or more. This chain connects TRBV15 to TRBJ2-1; D is perhaps TRBD2 (6 bases). The germline V gene has CDR1 LNHNV and CDR2 YYDKDF (reference sequence). Trimming took off 0 bases at V and 10 bases at J, with 13 bases between the two ends. The CDR3 sequence is 14 residues long. The CDR3 sequence: CATSRDIGGGEQFF. The CDR3 DNA reads as TGTGCCACCAGCAGAGATATCGGGGGAGGCGAGCAGTTCTTC.

Remarks on this clonotype: Given a much more abundant clone one base away, this may be a read error. This chain links TRBV6-1 with TRBJ2-3; TRBD2 aligns across 11 bases. This CDR3 comprises 16 residues. Trimming took 5 bases from V and 0 from J; bases not matched to a gene: 4. Per the germline V gene, CDR1 is MNHNS and CDR2 is SASEGT. The CDR3 spells CASSSTSGASTDTQYF. CDR3 nucleotide sequence: TGTGCCAGCAGTTCGACTAGCGGGGCTAGCACAGATACGCAGTATTTT.

This clonotype was detected ten times or more. The CDR3 loop is CASSMGLSWTEAFF. The CDR3 DNA sequence: TGTGCCAGTAGTATGGGACTTAGTTGGACTGAAGCTTTCTTT. The chain employs TRBV19 and TRBJ1-1, with D perhaps matching TRBD1 (5 bases). Germline loops: CDR1 LNHDA, CDR2 SQIVND (reference sequence). This CDR3 spans 14 amino acids. Trimming cost V 3 bases and J 5 bases, with 13 bases left between them.

This clonotype has only a few counts. The V gene is TRBV10-3, the J gene TRBJ2-1; 10 bases align to TRBD2. The germline CDR1 and CDR2 sequences are ENHRY and SYGVKD. The CDR3 loop spans 15 amino acids. V gave up 7 bases and J gave up 2 bases; unmatched junction bases: 5. CDR3 protein: CAIKKAGGTYNEQFF. Written as DNA, the CDR3 is TGTGCCATCAAAAAAGCGGGAGGGACCTACAATGAGCAGTTCTTC.

This clonotype was seen many times. The chain couples TRBV24-1 to TRBJ1-2, with D possibly matching TRBD1 (6 bases). CDR1 and CDR2 (germline): KGHDR, SFDVKD. The CDR3 contains 12 residues. V lost 7 bases and J lost 8, with 13 bases in between. In nucleotides, the CDR3 is TGTGCCACCAGGGACAGTATGGGCGGCTACACCTTC. Amino acids: CATRDSMGGYTF.

V gene TRBV10-3 combines with J gene TRBJ1-1; possibly TRBD1 for D (6 bases). This CDR3 spans 15 amino acids. Germline lookup yields CDR1 ENHRY and CDR2 SYGVKD. The V end lost 4 bases, the J end lost 5 bases, and 17 bases lay between the germline ends. In nucleotides, the CDR3 is TGTGCCATCAGTGCAGGGGCATTGACGTGGACTGAAGCTTTCTTT. Its protein is CAISAGALTWTEAFF.

This clonotype was found a few times. The chain couples TRBV4-1 to TRBJ2-3; unclear D gene. Germline V lookup: CDR1 MGHRA, CDR2 YSYEKL. Trimming took off 1 base at V and 0 bases at J, with 5 bases between the two ends. The CDR3 loop spans 14 amino acids. The DNA for the CDR3 is TGCGCCAGCAGCCAAGCTGCAAGCACAGATACGCAGTATTTT. Its translation is CASSQAASTDTQYF.

The count of this clonotype is one. The genes are TRBV7-2 and TRBJ2-2; unclear D gene. With 5 bases removed from V and 3 bases from J, the gap between germline ends came to 4 bases. Germline values: CDR1 SGHTA, CDR2 FQGNSA. This CDR3 spans 12 amino acids. The CDR3 sequence is CASSRHTGELFF. The CDR3 DNA reads TGTGCCAGCAGCCGACACACCGGGGAGCTGTTTTTT.